This T cell receptor (beta chain) was identified in a study of shared clonotypes between healthy human individuals. The protocol was immunoSEQ multiplex PCR, while the TCRdb copy is restricted to in-frame clones and leaves out a portion. The table lists about 1,800,000 clones, around 96% of them singletons, with 1% to 1.5% in the top ten. The naive CD8 population came from CD45RO-negative cells selected for CCR7, without terminally differentiated effector memory CD45RA+ cells. The CDR3 has 17 residues. Germline lookup yields CDR1 SGHNT and CDR2 YYREEE (reference sequence). Trimming cost V 0 bases and J 3 bases; bases outside gene matches: 10.

The sample was naive CD8+ T cells sorted from blood. The rearrangement uses TRBV5-4 and TRBJ2-7; 9 bases are a match to TRBD2. This receptor was taken from a man in his late teens or twenties in good health. CDR3 DNA sequence: TGTGCCAGCAGCTTGGGATTAGCGGGGGAGTTTGGCTACGAGCAGTACTTC. Protein product: CASSLGLAGEFGYEQYF.